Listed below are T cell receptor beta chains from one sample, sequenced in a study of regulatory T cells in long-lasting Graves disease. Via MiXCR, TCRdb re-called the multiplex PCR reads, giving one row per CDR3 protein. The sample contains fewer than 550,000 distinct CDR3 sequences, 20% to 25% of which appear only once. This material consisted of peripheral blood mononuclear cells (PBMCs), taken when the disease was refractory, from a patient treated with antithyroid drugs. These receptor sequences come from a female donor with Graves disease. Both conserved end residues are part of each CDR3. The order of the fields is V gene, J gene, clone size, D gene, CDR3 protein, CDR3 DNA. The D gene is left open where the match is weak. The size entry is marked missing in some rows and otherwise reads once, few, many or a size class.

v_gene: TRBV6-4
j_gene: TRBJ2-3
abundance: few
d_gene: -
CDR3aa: CASSLGPPDTQYF
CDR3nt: TGTGCCAGCAGTCTAGGGCCCCCAGATACGCAGTATTTT

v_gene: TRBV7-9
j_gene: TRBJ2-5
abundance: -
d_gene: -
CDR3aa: CASSLVRLGTSLMRDNQETQYF
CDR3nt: TGTGCCAGCAGCTTAGTCCGCTTAGGGACATCTCTCATGCGGGATAATCAAGAGACCCAGTACTTC

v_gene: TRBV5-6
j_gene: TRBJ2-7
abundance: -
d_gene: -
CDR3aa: CASSLEDYEQYF
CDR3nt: TGTGCCAGCAGCTTGGAAGACTACGAGCAGTACTTC

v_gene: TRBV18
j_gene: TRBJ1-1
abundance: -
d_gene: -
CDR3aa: CASSPPGDTEAFF
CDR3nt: TGTGCCAGCTCCCCTCCAGGGGACACTGAAGCTTTCTTT

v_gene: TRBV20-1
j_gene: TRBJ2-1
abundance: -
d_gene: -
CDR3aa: CSAIDPASSYNEQFF
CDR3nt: TGCAGTGCTATCGACCCGGCAAGCTCCTACAATGAGCAGTTCTTC

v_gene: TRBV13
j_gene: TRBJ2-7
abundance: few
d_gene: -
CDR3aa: CASSLRKLGEQYF
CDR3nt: TGTGCCAGCAGCTTAAGGAAGTTGGGCGAGCAGTACTTC

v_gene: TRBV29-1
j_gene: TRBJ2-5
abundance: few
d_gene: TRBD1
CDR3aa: CSVSGTGAATQETQYF
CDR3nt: TGCAGCGTTTCAGGGACAGGGGCAGCGACACAAGAGACCCAGTACTTC

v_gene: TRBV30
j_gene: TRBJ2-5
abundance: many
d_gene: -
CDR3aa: CAWSVPVETQYF
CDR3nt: TGTGCCTGGAGTGTACCGGTCGAGACCCAGTACTTC

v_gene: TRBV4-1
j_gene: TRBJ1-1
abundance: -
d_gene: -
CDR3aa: CASSPRAGADTEAFF
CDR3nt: TGCGCCAGCAGCCCCCGAGCAGGGGCGGACACTGAAGCTTTCTTT

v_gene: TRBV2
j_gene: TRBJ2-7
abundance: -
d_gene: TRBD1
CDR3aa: CASRRTGGMNLHSYEQYF
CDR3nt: TGTGCCAGCAGGAGGACAGGGGGTATGAACCTCCACTCCTACGAGCAGTACTTC

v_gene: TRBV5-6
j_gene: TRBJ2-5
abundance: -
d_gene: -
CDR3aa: CASSHTGRQETQYF
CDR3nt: TGTGCCAGCAGCCACACCGGACGGCAAGAGACCCAGTACTTC

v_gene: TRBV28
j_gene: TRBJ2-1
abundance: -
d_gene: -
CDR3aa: CASSRTLDSYNEQFF
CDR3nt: TGTGCCAGCAGTAGGACGTTGGACTCCTACAATGAGCAGTTCTTC

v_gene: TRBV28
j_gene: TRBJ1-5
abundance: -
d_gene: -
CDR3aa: CASSQSGVGNQPQHF
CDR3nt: TGTGCCAGCAGCCAAAGTGGAGTTGGCAATCAGCCCCAGCATTTT

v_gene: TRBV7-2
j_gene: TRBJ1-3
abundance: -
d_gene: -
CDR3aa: CASSLFVAGNSLTTSGNTIYF
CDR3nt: TGTGCCAGCAGCTTATTTGTGGCAGGGAACTCACTTACAACCTCTGGAAACACCATATATTTT

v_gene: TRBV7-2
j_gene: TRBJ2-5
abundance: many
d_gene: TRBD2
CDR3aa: CASSLLGGIQETQYF
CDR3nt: TGTGCCAGCAGCTTACTGGGAGGGATTCAAGAGACCCAGTACTTC

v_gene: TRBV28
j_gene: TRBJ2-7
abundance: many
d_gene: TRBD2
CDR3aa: CASSFPAQLAGHHEQYF
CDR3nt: TGTGCCAGCAGTTTCCCAGCCCAGTTAGCGGGGCACCACGAGCAGTACTTC

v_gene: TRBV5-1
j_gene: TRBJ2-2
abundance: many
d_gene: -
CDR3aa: CASSLFQFAGELFF
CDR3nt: TGCGCCAGCAGCTTGTTTCAGTTTGCCGGGGAGCTGTTTTTT

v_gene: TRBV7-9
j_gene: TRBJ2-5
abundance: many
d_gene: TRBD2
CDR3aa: CASSTLGVAGVETQYF
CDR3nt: TGTGCCAGCAGCACGCTGGGGGTAGCGGGGGTGGAGACCCAGTACTTC

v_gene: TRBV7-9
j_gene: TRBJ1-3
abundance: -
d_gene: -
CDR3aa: CASSRGNTIYF
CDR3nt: TGTGCCAGCAGTAGAGGAAACACCATATATTTT

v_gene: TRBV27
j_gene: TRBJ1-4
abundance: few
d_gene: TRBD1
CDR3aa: CASSLSWTGEKLFF
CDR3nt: TGTGCCAGCAGTTTATCTTGGACAGGGGAAAAACTGTTTTTT

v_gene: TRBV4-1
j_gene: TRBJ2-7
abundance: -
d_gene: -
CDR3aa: CASRLSPFGEQYF
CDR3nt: TGCGCCAGCAGACTCAGTCCGTTTGGGGAGCAGTACTTC

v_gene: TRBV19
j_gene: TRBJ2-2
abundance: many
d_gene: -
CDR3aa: CASSAGGELFF
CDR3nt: TGTGCCAGTAGCGCAGGCGGGGAGCTGTTTTTT

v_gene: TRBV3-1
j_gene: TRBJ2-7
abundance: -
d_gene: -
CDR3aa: CASSQDHTYYEQYF
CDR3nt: TGTGCCAGCAGCCAAGATCATACCTACTACGAGCAGTACTTC

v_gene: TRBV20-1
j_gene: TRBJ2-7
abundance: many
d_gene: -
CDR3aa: CSASLASGLYEQYF
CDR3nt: TGCAGTGCTAGTTTGGCATCAGGTCTCTACGAGCAGTACTTC

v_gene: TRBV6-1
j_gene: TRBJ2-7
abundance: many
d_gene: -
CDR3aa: CASSRDYEQYF
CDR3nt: TGTGCCAGCAGCCGCGACTACGAGCAGTACTTC

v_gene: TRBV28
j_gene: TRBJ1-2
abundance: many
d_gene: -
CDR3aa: CASSPGYYGYTF
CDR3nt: TGTGCCAGCAGTCCCGGATACTATGGCTACACCTTC